Below, one T cell receptor (beta chain) is given with its context. This clone's antigen is unknown. Per-base quality was not reported, and no clone a single base away is much larger than it. The data derive from a study of blood T cells in healthy people across ages (dated by TCRdb to the mid-2010s). Describing the broader study: In model experiments, template switching captured roughly one uniquely barcoded TCR beta cDNA molecule for every two T cells. The study measured age-related changes in TCR beta repertoire diversity using deep sequencing normalized with unique cDNA molecular identifiers. The donors were divided into four age groups: young (average around 16 years), middle-aged (about 41), aged (about 60) and long-lived (82). To avoid experimental bias, donors of different ages were randomly spread across the sequencing lanes. Two additional independent replicas of 1 million unique cDNA reads from the same blood draw were analyzed for two donors (one aged 18 to 30 and one aged 80 or older). The research as a whole found: As age increased, observed TCR beta diversity per million T cells dropped in a roughly linear way, and a significant reduction was already evident by age around 41. Since profiling was done on bulk unsorted PBMCs, naive and antigen-experienced compartments could not be conclusively compared. There was a strong correlation between observed TCR beta diversity and the percentage of naive T cells measured by flow cytometry. Donor CMV infection status was unknown, potentially confounding age-related changes in expanded clonotypes. Total diversity estimates from one million sequenced T cells were considered lower bounds and underestimates. Compared with the aged group, more naive CD4+ T cells, fewer expanded clones and increased TCR diversity were shown by the long-lived group, suggesting age selection.

The approximately 39 donors, aged about 6 to 90 years, were systemically healthy Caucasian individuals from Russia. Each donor gave ten milliliters of peripheral blood, collected into EDTA-treated Vacutainer tubes. Ficoll-Paque density-gradient centrifugation was used to isolate PBMCs, with at least 7 million obtained per sample. Trizol reagent was used to extract total RNA from the PBMCs, yielding at least 5.5 micrograms per sample. For every donor, flow cytometry on a PBMC aliquot measured the percentage of naive CD45RAhigh/CD27high T cells. Trimming leaves V shorter by 1 base and J shorter by 5 bases, with the junction holding 6 bases beyond the gene matches. Sequences MNHNS (CDR1) and SASEGT (CDR2) are obtained from the germline V gene. Counted from cysteine to phenylalanine, this CDR3 has 15 amino acids. The read is trimmed to its CDR3 DNA, 45 bases read in frame from base 1. Preparation of the library involved 5' RACE. The run used an Illumina HiSeq 2500. A second PCR of roughly 7 to 11 cycles was performed with a sample-barcoded 5' primer and a J-beta primer mix. A template-switch 5' adaptor carrying 12 random nucleotides introduced a unique molecular identifier onto each TCR beta cDNA molecule. Each sample yielded at least 3 million CDR3-containing paired-end reads. All of the RNA was converted into first-strand cDNA using the Mint cDNA synthesis kit, with a TRBC-specific oligonucleotide serving as the primer. Following uracil-DNA glycosylase treatment, a first 18-cycle PCR with universal primers M1SS and BC2_uni_R was performed on all cDNA. From the authors' description of their analysis: For normalization, 1 million high-quality reads, each with a distinct molecular identifier, were randomly selected from each sample. Reads with shared molecular identifiers were discarded instead of being binned into consensus sequences. MiTCR, with a Q25 quality threshold and the strictest error-elimination algorithm, was used for CDR3 identification, clonotype clustering and error correction. A nonparametric unseen species model with Euler transformation was used to estimate lower-bound total TCR beta diversity. TCRdb applied fastp at Q25 and MiXCR to the public reads, then kept only in-frame beta chains. Every CDR3 protein is listed once, alongside the most common genes and DNA of its rows. The V and J calls follow TCRdb's processing rather than the paper's. This sample comprises about 640,000 distinct CDR3 sequences, around 31% of them detected only once. Approximately 14% of the sample goes to the ten largest clones.

This chain joins TRBV6-1 to TRBJ2-7; TRBD1 aligns with 9 central bases. The sequence was obtained from an elderly woman in good health. Input material: blood. DNA sequence: TGTGCCAGCAGTGAAGAGACAGGGGGAATCCACGAGCAGTACTTC. The encoded protein is CASSEETGGIHEQYF.